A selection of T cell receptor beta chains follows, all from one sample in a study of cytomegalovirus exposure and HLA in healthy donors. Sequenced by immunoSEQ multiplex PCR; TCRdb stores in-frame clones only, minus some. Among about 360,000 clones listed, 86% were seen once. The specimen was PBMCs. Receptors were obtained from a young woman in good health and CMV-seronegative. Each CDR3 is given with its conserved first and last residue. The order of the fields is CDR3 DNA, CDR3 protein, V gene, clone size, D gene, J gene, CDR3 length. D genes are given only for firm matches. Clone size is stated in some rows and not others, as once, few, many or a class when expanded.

DNA: TGCAGCGTTGAAGTTAGCGGGAGGGCCATCGTCGGGGAGCTGTTTTTT
CDR3: CSVEVSGRAIVGELFF
V: TRBV29-1
size: -
D: TRBD2
J: TRBJ2-2
length: 16

DNA: TGTGCCAGCAGTGAGGACCAATCAGGGGTCCAAGAGACCCAGTACTTC
CDR3: CASSEDQSGVQETQYF
V: TRBV27
size: -
D: -
J: TRBJ2-5
length: 16

DNA: TGTGCCAGCAGCCCCCGGACAGGGGAAAACATTCAGTACTTC
CDR3: CASSPRTGENIQYF
V: TRBV9
size: -
D: TRBD1
J: TRBJ2-4
length: 14

DNA: TGTGCCAGCTCACCACCGGGACTAGCGGACAATGAGCAGTTCTTC
CDR3: CASSPPGLADNEQFF
V: TRBV18
size: -
D: TRBD2
J: TRBJ2-1
length: 15

DNA: TGTGCCAGCAGTGAATTCCAGTCCCGAGATACGCAGTATTTT
CDR3: CASSEFQSRDTQYF
V: TRBV2
size: -
D: -
J: TRBJ2-3
length: 14

DNA: TGCGCCAGCAGCTTGGGGGAAGGGGCGCGCTATGGCTACACCTTC
CDR3: CASSLGEGARYGYTF
V: TRBV5-1
size: -
D: -
J: TRBJ1-2
length: 15

DNA: TGTGCCAGCAGTGGGACTAGCGGGTCCAATGAGCAGTTCTTC
CDR3: CASSGTSGSNEQFF
V: TRBV6-6
size: -
D: TRBD2
J: TRBJ2-1
length: 14

DNA: TGTGCCAGCAGTTCACTCCCCCAAGAGACCCAGTACTTC
CDR3: CASSSLPQETQYF
V: TRBV27
size: -
D: -
J: TRBJ2-5
length: 13

DNA: TGCGCCAGCAGCTTCTACAGCGGTTACAATGAGCAGTTCTTC
CDR3: CASSFYSGYNEQFF
V: TRBV5-1
size: -
D: -
J: TRBJ2-1
length: 14

DNA: TGTGCCAGCGGCACGGGTGTAGATACGCAGTATTTT
CDR3: CASGTGVDTQYF
V: TRBV27
size: -
D: -
J: TRBJ2-3
length: 12

DNA: TGTGCCACCAGCGGTCAGCGGGGGGAAGCTTTCTTT
CDR3: CATSGQRGEAFF
V: TRBV15
size: -
D: -
J: TRBJ1-1
length: 12

DNA: TGTGCCAGCAGTTCCCCGGGGCCCCTCCACTTT
CDR3: CASSSPGPLHF
V: TRBV6-6
size: few
D: -
J: TRBJ1-6
length: 11

DNA: TGCGCCAGCAGCTTGGCCTCGGGGACTGCTTCCTACGAGCAGTACTTC
CDR3: CASSLASGTASYEQYF
V: TRBV5-1
size: -
D: -
J: TRBJ2-7
length: 16

DNA: TGTGCCAGCAGTTCCGGGACAGGTAACACTGAAGCTTTCTTT
CDR3: CASSSGTGNTEAFF
V: TRBV27
size: -
D: TRBD1
J: TRBJ1-1
length: 14

DNA: TGTGCCAGCCTAGGACCGGACGCCGGGGCCTACGAGCAGTACTTC
CDR3: CASLGPDAGAYEQYF
V: TRBV18
size: -
D: -
J: TRBJ2-7
length: 15

DNA: TGCGCCAGCAGCCAAGACTTCCCAGGGGGAATTTATGGCTACACCTTC
CDR3: CASSQDFPGGIYGYTF
V: TRBV4-1
size: -
D: TRBD1
J: TRBJ1-2
length: 16

DNA: TGTGCCAGCACTGGACTAGCGGGAGGAAATGAGCAGTTCTTC
CDR3: CASTGLAGGNEQFF
V: TRBV6-6
size: -
D: TRBD2
J: TRBJ2-1
length: 14

DNA: TGCGGCACCGGGACAGCCTCCACCGGGGAGCTGTTTTTT
CDR3: CGTGTASTGELFF
V: TRBV29-1
size: -
D: TRBD1
J: TRBJ2-2
length: 13

DNA: TGTGCCAGCAGTGAAGAAAAGCGGAACACTGAAGCTTTCTTT
CDR3: CASSEEKRNTEAFF
V: TRBV2
size: once
D: -
J: TRBJ1-1
length: 14

DNA: TGTGCCAGCAGTGTAGTCGGCGGGACAGGGGGTGGCTACACCTTC
CDR3: CASSVVGGTGGGYTF
V: TRBV25-1
size: few
D: TRBD1
J: TRBJ1-2
length: 15

DNA: TGTGCCAGCAGTCCCAGGGGGCCCTATGGCTACACCTTC
CDR3: CASSPRGPYGYTF
V: TRBV6-5
size: once
D: TRBD1
J: TRBJ1-2
length: 13

DNA: TGTGCCAGCAGCTTGGAGACAAGCTACGAGCAGTACTTC
CDR3: CASSLETSYEQYF
V: TRBV5-4
size: -
D: -
J: TRBJ2-7
length: 13

DNA: TGTGCCAGCAGCTTAGGACCCCGGGACAACGGACTAGCCAAAAACATTCAGTACTTC
CDR3: CASSLGPRDNGLAKNIQYF
V: TRBV7-8
size: -
D: -
J: TRBJ2-4
length: 19

DNA: TGTGCCTGGAGTGTATTAAGCGGCAGGAGCGACGAGCAGTACTTC
CDR3: CAWSVLSGRSDEQYF
V: TRBV30
size: once
D: -
J: TRBJ2-7
length: 15

DNA: TGCGCCAGCACCGAGTCTCTCCAGCATTTT
CDR3: CASTESLQHF
V: TRBV23-1
size: few
D: -
J: TRBJ1-5
length: 10

DNA: TGTGCCAGCAGTTTTAGTAGGGACAGGGGGAACACCGGGGAGCTGTTTTTT
CDR3: CASSFSRDRGNTGELFF
V: TRBV27
size: -
D: TRBD1
J: TRBJ2-2
length: 17

DNA: TGTGCCAGCAGTGACCAAGGAGTTGACAGGGCTTGGAGGCCCCAGCATTTT
CDR3: CASSDQGVDRAWRPQHF
V: TRBV6-4
size: -
D: TRBD1
J: TRBJ1-5
length: 17

DNA: TGTGCCAGTAGTAGCAGGGATCGTTCACCCCTCCACTTT
CDR3: CASSSRDRSPLHF
V: TRBV19
size: few
D: -
J: TRBJ1-6
length: 13

DNA: TGTGCCAGCAGCCCGCCCCCGGGACTGGGAGGCGAGCAGTACTTC
CDR3: CASSPPPGLGGEQYF
V: TRBV7-6
size: -
D: -
J: TRBJ2-7
length: 15

DNA: TGTGCCAGCAGCTTAGGGACTAGCGGGAACACAGATACGCAGTATTTT
CDR3: CASSLGTSGNTDTQYF
V: TRBV5-8
size: -
D: TRBD2
J: TRBJ2-3
length: 16

DNA: TGTGCCAGCAGCTCCCCACTCGCGGGAGATTCCTACAATGAGCAGTTCTTC
CDR3: CASSSPLAGDSYNEQFF
V: TRBV9
size: -
D: TRBD2
J: TRBJ2-1
length: 17